This T cell receptor beta chain is from a study of blood T cell repertoires in COVID-19. Overall study: Sites across the United States, Italy and Spain contributed samples from acute and convalescent COVID-19. PBMCs, B-cell-depleted T cells, or T cells provided the cDNA or gDNA that made up the material.

Data came from immunoSEQ multiplex PCR; TCRdb stores just in-frame clones and leaves some out. Here the sample spans more than 100,000 clones, around 81% being singletons. The trim removed 8 bases at V and 3 bases at J, leaving 0 bases unmatched. This CDR3 spans 12 amino acids. The V gene's germline CDR1 is MDHEN and CDR2 SYDVKM. The receptor was derived from a woman in her fifties or sixties with active or convalescent COVID-19. The chain uses TRBV28 and TRBJ2-5; 10 bases align to TRBD2. The sequenced sample was peripheral blood. CDR3 sequence reads: CASGLAEETQYF. CDR3 DNA sequence: TGTGCCAGCGGACTAGCGGAAGAGACCCAGTACTTC.